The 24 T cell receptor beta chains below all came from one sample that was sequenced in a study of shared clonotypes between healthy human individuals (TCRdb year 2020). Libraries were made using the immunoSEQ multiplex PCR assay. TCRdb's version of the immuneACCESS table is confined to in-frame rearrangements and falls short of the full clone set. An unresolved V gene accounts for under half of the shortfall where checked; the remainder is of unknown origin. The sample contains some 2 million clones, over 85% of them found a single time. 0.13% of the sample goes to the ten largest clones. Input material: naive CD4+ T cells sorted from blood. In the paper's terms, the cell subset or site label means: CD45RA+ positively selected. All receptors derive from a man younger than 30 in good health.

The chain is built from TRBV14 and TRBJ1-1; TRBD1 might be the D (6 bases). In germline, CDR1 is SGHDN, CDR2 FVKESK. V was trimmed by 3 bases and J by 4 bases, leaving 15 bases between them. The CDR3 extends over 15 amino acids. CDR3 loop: CASSQMTTGPTEAFF. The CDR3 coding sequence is TGTGCCAGCAGCCAGATGACCACAGGGCCCACTGAAGCTTTCTTT.

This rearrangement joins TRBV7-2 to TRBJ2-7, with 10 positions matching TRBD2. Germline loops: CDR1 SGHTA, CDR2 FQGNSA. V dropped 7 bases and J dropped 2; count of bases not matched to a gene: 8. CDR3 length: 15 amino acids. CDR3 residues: CASIASGGPAYEQYF. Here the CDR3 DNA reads TGTGCCAGCATCGCTAGCGGGGGTCCTGCCTACGAGCAGTACTTC.

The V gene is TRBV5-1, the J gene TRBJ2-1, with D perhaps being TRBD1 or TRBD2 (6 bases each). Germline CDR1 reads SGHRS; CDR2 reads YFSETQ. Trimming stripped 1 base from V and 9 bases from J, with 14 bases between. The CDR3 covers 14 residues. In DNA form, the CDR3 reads TGCGCCAGCAGCTTGCCGACAGAGGGGGGTGAGCAGTTCTTC. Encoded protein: CASSLPTEGGEQFF.

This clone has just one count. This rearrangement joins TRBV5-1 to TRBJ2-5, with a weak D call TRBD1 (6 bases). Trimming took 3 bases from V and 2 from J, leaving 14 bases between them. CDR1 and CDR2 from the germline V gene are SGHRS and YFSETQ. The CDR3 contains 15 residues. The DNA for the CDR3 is TGCGCCAGCAGCTCCGGACAGTCCAGTCAAGAGACCCAGTACTTC. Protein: CASSSGQSSQETQYF. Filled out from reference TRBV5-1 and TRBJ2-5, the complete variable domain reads KAGVTQTPRYLIKTRGQQVTLSCSPISGHRSVSWYQQTPGQGLQFLFEYFSETQRNKGNFPGRFSGRQFSNSRSEMNVSTLELGDSALYLCASSSGQSSQETQYFGPGTRLLVL.

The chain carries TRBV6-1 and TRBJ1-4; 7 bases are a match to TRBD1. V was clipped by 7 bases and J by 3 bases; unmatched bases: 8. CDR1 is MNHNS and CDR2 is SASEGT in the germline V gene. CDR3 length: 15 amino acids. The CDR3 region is CASKEGQTPNEKLFF. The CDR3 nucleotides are TGTGCCAGCAAAGAGGGACAGACACCTAATGAAAAACTGTTTTTT.

The CDR3 spells CASSYSGGEYNSPLHF. CDR3 coding DNA: TGTGCCAGCAGTTACTCGGGAGGGGAGTATAATTCACCCCTCCACTTT. The rearrangement links TRBV6-5 to TRBJ1-6, with D perhaps TRBD1 (5 bases). Between the trimmed V and J ends, which lost 0 bases and 4 bases, there was a span of 10 bases. The germline V gene has CDR1 MNHEY and CDR2 SVGAGI. This CDR3 has 16 amino acids.

Here the CDR3 DNA reads TGTGCCAGCAGCTTAGCTGGGGCTAGCGGGAGCTACGAGCAGTACTTC. Translated, it gives CASSLAGASGSYEQYF. J is TRBJ2-7 and V is TRBV7-6, with TRBD2 matching 10 bases. V was clipped by 0 bases and J by 3 bases; unmatched bases: 5. Germline V gene sequence: CDR1 SGHVS, CDR2 FNYEAQ. This CDR3 region has 16 residues.

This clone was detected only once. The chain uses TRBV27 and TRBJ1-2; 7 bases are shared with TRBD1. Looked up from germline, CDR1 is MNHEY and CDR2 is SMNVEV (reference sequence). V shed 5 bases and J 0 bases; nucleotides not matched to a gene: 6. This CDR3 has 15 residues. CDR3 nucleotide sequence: TGTGCCAGCAGTGCCACAGGGGAGGCTAACTATGGCTACACCTTC. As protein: CASSATGEANYGYTF.

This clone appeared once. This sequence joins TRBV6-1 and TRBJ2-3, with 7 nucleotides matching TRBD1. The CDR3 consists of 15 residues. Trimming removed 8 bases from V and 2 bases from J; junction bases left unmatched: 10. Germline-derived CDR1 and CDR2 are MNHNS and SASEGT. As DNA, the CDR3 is TGTGCCAGCTTTAGGGGGACAGCCTTCACAGATACGCAGTATTTT. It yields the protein CASFRGTAFTDTQYF.

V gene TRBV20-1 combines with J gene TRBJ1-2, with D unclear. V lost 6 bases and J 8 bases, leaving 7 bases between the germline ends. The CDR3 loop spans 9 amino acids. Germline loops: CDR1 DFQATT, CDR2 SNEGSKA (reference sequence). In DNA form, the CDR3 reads TGCAGTGCCGTCGTAGGCTACACCTTC. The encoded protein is CSAVVGYTF.

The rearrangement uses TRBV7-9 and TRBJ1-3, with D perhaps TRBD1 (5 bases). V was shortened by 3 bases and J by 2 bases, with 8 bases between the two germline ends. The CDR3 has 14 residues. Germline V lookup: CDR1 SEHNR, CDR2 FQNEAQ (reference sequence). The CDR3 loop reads CASSFREPGNTIYF. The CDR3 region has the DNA TGTGCCAGCAGCTTCAGGGAACCTGGAAACACCATATATTTT.

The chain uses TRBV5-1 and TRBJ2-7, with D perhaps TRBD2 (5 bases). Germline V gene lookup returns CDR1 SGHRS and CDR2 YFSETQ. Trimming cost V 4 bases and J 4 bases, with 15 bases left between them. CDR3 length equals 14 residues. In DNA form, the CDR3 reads TGCGCCAGCAGCCCCCTGGTGGGAGCTTACGAGCAGTACTTC. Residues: CASSPLVGAYEQYF. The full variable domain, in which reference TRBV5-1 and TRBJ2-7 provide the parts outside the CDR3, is KAGVTQTPRYLIKTRGQQVTLSCSPISGHRSVSWYQQTPGQGLQFLFEYFSETQRNKGNFPGRFSGRQFSNSRSEMNVSTLELGDSALYLCASSPLVGAYEQYFGPGTRLTVT.

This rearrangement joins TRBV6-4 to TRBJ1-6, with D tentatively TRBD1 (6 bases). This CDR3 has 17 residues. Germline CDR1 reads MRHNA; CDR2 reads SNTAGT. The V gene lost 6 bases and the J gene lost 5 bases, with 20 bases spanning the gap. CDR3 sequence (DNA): TGTGCCAGCAGAGAGAGGGGGACCTTTGCAAATAATTCACCCCTCCACTTT. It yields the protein CASRERGTFANNSPLHF.

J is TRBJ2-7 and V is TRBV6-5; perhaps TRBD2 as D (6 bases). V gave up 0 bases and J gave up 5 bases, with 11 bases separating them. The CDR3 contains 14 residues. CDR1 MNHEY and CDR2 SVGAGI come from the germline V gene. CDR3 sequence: CASSYSSGEDEQYF. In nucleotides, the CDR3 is TGTGCCAGCAGTTACTCCTCTGGGGAGGACGAGCAGTACTTC.

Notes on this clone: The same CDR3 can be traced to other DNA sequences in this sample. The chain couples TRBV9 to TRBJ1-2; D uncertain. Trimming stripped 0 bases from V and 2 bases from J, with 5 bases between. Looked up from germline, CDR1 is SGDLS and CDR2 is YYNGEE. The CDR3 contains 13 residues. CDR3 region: CASSVDQNYGYTF. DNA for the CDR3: TGTGCCAGCAGCGTAGACCAGAACTATGGCTACACCTTC.

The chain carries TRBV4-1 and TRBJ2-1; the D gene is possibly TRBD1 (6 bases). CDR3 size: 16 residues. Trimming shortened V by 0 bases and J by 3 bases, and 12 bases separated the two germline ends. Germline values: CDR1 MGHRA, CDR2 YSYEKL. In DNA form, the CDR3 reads TGCGCCAGCAGCCAAGAACCCGGACAGAGCTACAATGAGCAGTTCTTC. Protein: CASSQEPGQSYNEQFF.

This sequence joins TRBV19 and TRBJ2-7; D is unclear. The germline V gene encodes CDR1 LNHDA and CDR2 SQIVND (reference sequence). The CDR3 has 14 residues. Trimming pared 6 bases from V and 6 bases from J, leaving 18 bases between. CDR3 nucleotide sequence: TGTGCCAGTAGCCTCGACCGGACCTCTTCCGAGCAGTACTTC. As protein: CASSLDRTSSEQYF.

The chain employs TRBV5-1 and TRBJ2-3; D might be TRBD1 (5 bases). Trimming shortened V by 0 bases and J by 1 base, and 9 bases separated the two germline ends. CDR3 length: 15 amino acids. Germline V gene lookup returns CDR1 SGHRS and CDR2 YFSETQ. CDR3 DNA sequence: TGCGCCAGCAGCTTGGCCTGGGGCCGCACAGATACGCAGTATTTT. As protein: CASSLAWGRTDTQYF.

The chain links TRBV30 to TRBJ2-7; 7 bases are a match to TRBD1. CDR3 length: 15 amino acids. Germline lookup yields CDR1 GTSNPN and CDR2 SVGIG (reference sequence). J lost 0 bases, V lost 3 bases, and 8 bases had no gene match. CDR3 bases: TGTGCCTGGAGGAAAAGACAGGGTTCCTCCTACGAGCAGTACTTC. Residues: CAWRKRQGSSYEQYF.

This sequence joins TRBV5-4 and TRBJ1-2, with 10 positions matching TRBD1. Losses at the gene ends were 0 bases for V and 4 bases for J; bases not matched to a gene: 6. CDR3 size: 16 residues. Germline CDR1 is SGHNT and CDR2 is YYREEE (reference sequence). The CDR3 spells CASSLEAGTGAYGYTF. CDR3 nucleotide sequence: TGTGCCAGCAGCTTGGAAGCAGGGACAGGGGCCTATGGCTACACCTTC.

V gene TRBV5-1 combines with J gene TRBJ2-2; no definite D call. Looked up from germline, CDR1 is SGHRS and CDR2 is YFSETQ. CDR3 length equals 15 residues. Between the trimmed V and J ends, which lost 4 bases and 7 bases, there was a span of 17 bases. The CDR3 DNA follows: TGCGCCAGCAGCGCCCTTAGCAAGGGTGTCGGGGAGCTGTTTTTT. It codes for CASSALSKGVGELFF.

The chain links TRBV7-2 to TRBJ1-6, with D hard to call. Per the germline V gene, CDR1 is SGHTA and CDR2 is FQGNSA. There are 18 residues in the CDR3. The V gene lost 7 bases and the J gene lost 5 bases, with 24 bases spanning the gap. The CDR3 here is CASKTAILSRANNSPLHF. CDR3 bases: TGTGCCAGCAAAACGGCAATTCTTTCGCGAGCAAATAATTCACCCCTCCACTTT.

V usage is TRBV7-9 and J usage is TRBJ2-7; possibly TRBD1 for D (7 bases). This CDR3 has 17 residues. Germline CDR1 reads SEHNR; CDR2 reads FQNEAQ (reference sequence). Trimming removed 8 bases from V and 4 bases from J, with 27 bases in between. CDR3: CASDGGGHSNPAYEQYF. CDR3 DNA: TGTGCCAGCGATGGAGGGGGCCACAGTAACCCCGCGTACGAGCAGTACTTC.

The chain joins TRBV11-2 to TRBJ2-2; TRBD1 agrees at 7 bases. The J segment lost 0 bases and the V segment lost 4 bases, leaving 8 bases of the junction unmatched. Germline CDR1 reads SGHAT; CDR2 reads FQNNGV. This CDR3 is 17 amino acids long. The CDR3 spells CASSSIWDSANTGELFF. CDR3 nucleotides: TGTGCCAGCAGCTCCATATGGGACAGTGCGAACACCGGGGAGCTGTTTTTT.